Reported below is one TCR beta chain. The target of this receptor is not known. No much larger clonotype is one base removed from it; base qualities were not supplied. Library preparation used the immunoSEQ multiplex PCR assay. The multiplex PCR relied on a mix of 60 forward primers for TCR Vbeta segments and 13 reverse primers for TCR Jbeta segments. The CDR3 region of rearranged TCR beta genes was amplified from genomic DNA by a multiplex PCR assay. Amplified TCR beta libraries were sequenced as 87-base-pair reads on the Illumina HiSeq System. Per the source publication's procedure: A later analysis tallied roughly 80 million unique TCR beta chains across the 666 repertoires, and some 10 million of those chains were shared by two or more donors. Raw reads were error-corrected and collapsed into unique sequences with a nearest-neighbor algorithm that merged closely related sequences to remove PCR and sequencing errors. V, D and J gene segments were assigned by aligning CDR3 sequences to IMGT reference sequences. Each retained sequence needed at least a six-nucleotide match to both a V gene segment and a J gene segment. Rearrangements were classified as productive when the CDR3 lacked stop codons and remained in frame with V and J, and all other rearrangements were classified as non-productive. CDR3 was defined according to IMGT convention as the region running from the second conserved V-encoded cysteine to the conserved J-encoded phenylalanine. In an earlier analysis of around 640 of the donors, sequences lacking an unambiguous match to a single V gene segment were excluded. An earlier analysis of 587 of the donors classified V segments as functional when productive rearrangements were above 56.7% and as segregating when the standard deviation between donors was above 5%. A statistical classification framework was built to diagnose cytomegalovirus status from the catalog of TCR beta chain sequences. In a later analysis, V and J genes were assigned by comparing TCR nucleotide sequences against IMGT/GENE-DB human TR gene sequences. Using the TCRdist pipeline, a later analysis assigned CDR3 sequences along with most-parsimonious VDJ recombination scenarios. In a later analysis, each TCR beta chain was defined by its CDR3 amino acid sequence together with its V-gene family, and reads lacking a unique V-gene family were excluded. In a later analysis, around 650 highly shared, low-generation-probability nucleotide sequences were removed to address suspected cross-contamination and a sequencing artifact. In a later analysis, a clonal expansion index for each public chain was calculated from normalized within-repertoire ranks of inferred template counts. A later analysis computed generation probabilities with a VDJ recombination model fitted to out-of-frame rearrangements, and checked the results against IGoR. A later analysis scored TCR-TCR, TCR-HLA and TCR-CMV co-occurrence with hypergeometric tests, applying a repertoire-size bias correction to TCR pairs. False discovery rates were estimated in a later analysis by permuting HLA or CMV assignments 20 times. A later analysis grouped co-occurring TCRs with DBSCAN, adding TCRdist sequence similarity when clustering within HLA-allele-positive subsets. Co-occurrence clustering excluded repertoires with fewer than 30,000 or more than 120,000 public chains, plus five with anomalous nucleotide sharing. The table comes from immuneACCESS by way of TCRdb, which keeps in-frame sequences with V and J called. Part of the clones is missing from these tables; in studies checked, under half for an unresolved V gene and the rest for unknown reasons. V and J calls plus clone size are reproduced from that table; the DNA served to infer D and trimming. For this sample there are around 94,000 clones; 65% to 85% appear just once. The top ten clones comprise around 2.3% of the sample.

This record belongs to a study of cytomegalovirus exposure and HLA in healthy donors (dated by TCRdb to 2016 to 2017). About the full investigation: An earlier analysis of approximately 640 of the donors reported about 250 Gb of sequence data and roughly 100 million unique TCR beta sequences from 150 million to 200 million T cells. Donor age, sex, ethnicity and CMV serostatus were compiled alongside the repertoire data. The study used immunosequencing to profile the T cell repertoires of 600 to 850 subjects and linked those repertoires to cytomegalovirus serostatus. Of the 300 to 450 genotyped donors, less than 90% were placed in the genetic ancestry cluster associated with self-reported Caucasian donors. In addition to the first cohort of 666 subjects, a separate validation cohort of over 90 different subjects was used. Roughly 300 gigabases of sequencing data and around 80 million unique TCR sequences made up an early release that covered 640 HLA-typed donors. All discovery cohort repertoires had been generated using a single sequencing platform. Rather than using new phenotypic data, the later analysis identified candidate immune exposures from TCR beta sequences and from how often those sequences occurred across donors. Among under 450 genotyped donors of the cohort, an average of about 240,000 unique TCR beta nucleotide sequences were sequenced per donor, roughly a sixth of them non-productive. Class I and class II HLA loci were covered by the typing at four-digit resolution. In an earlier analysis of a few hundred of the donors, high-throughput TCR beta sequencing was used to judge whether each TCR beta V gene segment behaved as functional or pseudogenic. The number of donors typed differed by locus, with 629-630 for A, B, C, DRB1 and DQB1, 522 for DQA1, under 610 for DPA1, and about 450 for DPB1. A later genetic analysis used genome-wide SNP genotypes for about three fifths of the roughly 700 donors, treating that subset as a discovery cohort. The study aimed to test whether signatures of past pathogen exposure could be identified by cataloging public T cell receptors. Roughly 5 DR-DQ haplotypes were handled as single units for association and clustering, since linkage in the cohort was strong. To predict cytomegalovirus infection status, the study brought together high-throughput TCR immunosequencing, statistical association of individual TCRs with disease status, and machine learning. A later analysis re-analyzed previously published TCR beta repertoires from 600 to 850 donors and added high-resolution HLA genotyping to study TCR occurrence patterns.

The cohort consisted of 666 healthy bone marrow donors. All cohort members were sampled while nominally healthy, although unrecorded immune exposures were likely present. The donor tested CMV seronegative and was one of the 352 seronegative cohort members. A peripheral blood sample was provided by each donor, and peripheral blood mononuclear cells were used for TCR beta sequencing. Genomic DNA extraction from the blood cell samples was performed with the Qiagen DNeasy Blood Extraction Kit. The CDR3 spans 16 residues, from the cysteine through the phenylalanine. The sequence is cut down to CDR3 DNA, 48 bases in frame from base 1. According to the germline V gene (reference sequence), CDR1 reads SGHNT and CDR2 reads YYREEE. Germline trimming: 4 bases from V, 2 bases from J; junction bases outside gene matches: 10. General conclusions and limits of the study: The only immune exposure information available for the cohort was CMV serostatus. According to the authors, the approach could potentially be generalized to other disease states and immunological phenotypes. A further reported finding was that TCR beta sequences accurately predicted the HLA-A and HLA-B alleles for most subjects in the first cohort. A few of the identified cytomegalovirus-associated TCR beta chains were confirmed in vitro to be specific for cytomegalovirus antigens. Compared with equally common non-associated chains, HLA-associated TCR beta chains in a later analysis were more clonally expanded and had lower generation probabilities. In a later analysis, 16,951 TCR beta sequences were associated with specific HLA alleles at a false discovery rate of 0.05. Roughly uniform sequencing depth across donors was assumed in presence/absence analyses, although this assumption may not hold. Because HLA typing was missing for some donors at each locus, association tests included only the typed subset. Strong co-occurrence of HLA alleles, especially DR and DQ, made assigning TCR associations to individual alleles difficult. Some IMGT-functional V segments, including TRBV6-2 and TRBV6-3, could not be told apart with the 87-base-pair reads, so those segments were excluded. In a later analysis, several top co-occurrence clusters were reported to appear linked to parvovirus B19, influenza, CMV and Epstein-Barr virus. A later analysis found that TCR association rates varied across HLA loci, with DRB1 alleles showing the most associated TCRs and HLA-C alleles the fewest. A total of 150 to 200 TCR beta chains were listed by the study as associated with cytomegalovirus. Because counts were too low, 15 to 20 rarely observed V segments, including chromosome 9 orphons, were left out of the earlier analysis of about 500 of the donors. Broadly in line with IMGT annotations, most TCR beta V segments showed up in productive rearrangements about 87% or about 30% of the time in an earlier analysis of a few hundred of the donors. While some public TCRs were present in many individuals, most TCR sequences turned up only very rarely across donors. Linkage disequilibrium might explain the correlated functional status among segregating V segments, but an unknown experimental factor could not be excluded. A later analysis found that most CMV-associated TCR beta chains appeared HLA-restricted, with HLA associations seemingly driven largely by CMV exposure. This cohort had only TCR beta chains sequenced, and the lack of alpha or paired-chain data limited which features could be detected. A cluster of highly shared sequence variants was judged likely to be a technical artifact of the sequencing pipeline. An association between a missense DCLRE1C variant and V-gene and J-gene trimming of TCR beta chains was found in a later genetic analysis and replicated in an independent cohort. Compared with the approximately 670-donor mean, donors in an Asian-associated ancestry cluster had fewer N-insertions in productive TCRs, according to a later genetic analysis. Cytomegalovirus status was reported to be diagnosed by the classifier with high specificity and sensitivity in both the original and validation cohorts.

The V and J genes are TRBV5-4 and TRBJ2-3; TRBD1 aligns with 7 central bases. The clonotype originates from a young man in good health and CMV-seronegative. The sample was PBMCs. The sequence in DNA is TGTGCCAGCAGCCTTGGGACAGCCCTACTCACAGATACGCAGTATTTT. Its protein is CASSLGTALLTDTQYF.